The source of this TCR beta chain is a study of blood T cell repertoires in COVID-19. Methods used by the authors: Researchers report that nucleated cell counts were estimated from reference gene primer amplification. Here immunoSEQ multiplex PCR was the method, and the copy in TCRdb shows in-frame clones only, minus some. That table supplies the V and J calls and clone size; D and trimming were determined from the DNA. The sample contains hundreds of thousands of clones, around 92% of which appear only once. Germline CDR1 and CDR2: SGHRS and YFSETQ. V was shortened by 0 bases and J by 0 bases, with 9 bases between the two germline ends. The CDR3 runs 15 residues.

This sequence joins TRBV5-1 and TRBJ2-5; possible D gene TRBD1, 5 bases. Sequenced input: PBMCs or T cells enriched from blood (not recorded which). This receptor was obtained from a woman in her thirties who had recovered from COVID-19. The CDR3 loop reads CASSLGGSDQETQYF. The CDR3 DNA sequence: TGCGCCAGCAGCTTGGGGGGCTCAGACCAAGAGACCCAGTACTTC.